A single sample gave rise to the 11 T cell receptor beta chains below, sequenced in a study of cytomegalovirus exposure and HLA in healthy donors. The PCR contained 60 Vbeta and 13 Jbeta primers. Repertoires were generated with immunoSEQ multiplex PCR, while TCRdb's copy carries only in-frame clones and drops some. The table lists 200,000 to 250,000 clones, about 77% of them singletons. The sample taken for sequencing was PBMCs. These receptors originate from a woman aged 30 to 39 in good health and CMV-seronegative.

The chain joins TRBV29-1 to TRBJ1-5; D gene ambiguous. There are 14 residues in the CDR3. V lost 1 base and J 0 bases, leaving 7 bases between the germline ends. In germline, CDR1 is SQVTM, CDR2 ANQGSEA. CDR3 nucleotide sequence: TGCAGCGTTGAAGGAGGTGGTAGCAATCAGCCCCAGCATTTT. Protein: CSVEGGGSNQPQHF.

This clone has only a few counts. J is TRBJ2-5 and V is TRBV6-1; TRBD1 might be the D (6 bases). The CDR3 runs 13 residues. The V end was cut by 7 bases, the J end by 4 bases, with 13 bases between. From germline, CDR1 is MNHNS and CDR2 SASEGT. The CDR3 is CASTMTRGETQYF. DNA of the CDR3: TGTGCCAGCACGATGACCAGGGGAGAGACCCAGTACTTC.

The rearrangement links TRBV29-1 to TRBJ1-2; D is unresolved. There are 13 residues in the CDR3. Germline assignment: CDR1 SQVTM and CDR2 ANQGSEA. The V and J ends lost 0 bases and 5 bases respectively, with 10 bases between them. The chain's CDR3 is CSVEDDGNYGYTF. The DNA for the CDR3 is TGCAGCGTTGAAGATGACGGGAATTATGGCTACACCTTC.

This clone was recorded a few times. The gene calls are TRBV30 and TRBJ2-2; the D gene is possibly TRBD2 (6 bases). The CDR3 covers 14 residues. The V end lost 7 bases, the J end lost 5 bases, and 17 bases lay between the germline ends. Germline-derived CDR1 and CDR2 are GTSNPN and SVGIG (reference sequence). CDR3: CASRNGTSTGELFF. Written as DNA, the CDR3 is TGTGCCTCGAGGAACGGGACTTCTACCGGGGAGCTGTTTTTT.

The chain recombines TRBV5-1 with TRBJ1-1; D possibly corresponds to TRBD1 (6 bases). Trimming removed 0 bases at V and 5 bases at J, with 14 bases between. The germline gives CDR1 SGHRS, CDR2 YFSETQ. The CDR3 spans 15 residues. The CDR3 DNA is TGCGCCAGCAGCTTGGACGGGGGGGCCGGAACTGAAGCTTTCTTT. Translation gives CASSLDGGAGTEAFF.

J is TRBJ1-2 and V is TRBV9; D is possibly TRBD1 (5 bases). This CDR3 contains 17 residues. Trimming pared 1 base from V and 0 bases from J, leaving 16 bases between. Germline assignment: CDR1 SGDLS and CDR2 YYNGEE. The CDR3 nucleotides read TGTGCCAGCAGCGTAAGGGTGGACATACCAACTAACTATGGCTACACCTTC. It codes for CASSVRVDIPTNYGYTF. Full variable domain (remainder filled in from reference TRBV9 and TRBJ1-2): DSGVTQTPKHLITATGQRVTLRCSPRSGDLSVYWYQQSLDQGLQFLIQYYNGEERAKGNILERFSAQQFPDLHSELNLSSLELGDSALYFCASSVRVDIPTNYGYTFGSGTRLTVV.

This clone was counted a single time. This rearrangement joins TRBV6-1 to TRBJ2-7; 7 bases align to TRBD1. The V gene's germline CDR1 is MNHNS and CDR2 SASEGT. V shed 6 bases and J 3 bases; nucleotides not matched to a gene: 11. The CDR3 sequence is 15 residues long. Here the CDR3 reads CASRLGLGGVYEQYF. CDR3 bases: TGTGCCAGCAGACTGGGATTAGGGGGCGTCTACGAGCAGTACTTC.

The chain uses TRBV5-6 and TRBJ1-5, with D unresolved. Germline lookup yields CDR1 SGHDT and CDR2 YYEEEE. The CDR3 sequence is 14 residues long. The V end lost 0 bases, the J end lost 3 bases, and 7 bases lay between the germline ends. DNA for the CDR3: TGTGCCAGCAGCTTGGCAGGATTCAATCAGCCCCAGCATTTT. Protein: CASSLAGFNQPQHF.

This chain connects TRBV7-8 to TRBJ2-5, with D maybe TRBD2 (5 bases). V dropped 5 bases and J dropped 5 bases, with 15 bases sitting between them. This CDR3 comprises 14 residues. The germline V gene encodes CDR1 SGHVS and CDR2 FQNEAQ. CDR3 sequence reads: CASSLAEGRETQYF. The CDR3 DNA is TGTGCCAGCAGCCTCGCTGAGGGTAGGGAGACCCAGTACTTC.

The chain is built from TRBV7-9 and TRBJ1-2; no firm D call. Germline V gene lookup returns CDR1 SEHNR and CDR2 FQNEAQ (reference sequence). The CDR3 runs to 13 residues. V was trimmed by 3 bases and J by 2 bases, leaving 7 bases between them. This CDR3 reads CASSFTGNYGYTF. The CDR3 nucleotides are TGTGCCAGCAGCTTTACGGGGAACTATGGCTACACCTTC.

This clone has only a few counts. This rearrangement joins TRBV6-5 to TRBJ1-2; 8 nucleotides align to TRBD1. The CDR3 covers 14 residues. Germline V CDR1 and CDR2: MNHEY, SVGAGI. V was pared by 5 bases and J by 8 bases, with 10 bases of the junction left unmatched. This CDR3 reads CASSELEGTGGYTF. The CDR3 DNA sequence: TGTGCCAGCAGTGAATTGGAGGGGACAGGAGGCTACACCTTC.